This T cell receptor (beta chain) was profiled in a study of cytomegalovirus exposure and HLA in healthy donors. At the level of the study: For the approximately 400 genotyped donors, 80% to 90% fell within the Caucasian-associated ancestry cluster. Whole-study findings and limits: Available immune exposure information was restricted to CMV serostatus only. Earlier analysis found most TCR beta V segments productive about 87% or about 30% of the time.

The PCR employed 60 Vbeta primers together with 13 Jbeta primers. Using immunoSEQ multiplex PCR, the repertoire was profiled, and TCRdb retains in-frame clones only, with some absent. The sample has some 200,000 clones; 82% are singletons. Healthy bone marrow donors made up the cohort. The CDR3 has 16 amino acids. In germline, CDR1 is SQVTM, CDR2 ANQGSEA. With regard to this clone: Its matching antigen is unknown.

This chain joins TRBV29-1 and TRBJ2-2; D not resolved. The source is a boy younger than 10 in good health and CMV-seronegative. Sequencing used PBMCs. CDR3 bases: TGCCAAGATATCCTGGCAACTACAACGAACACCGGGGAGCTGTTTTTT. Amino acids: CQDILATTTNTGELFF.